This paragraph covers one T cell receptor (beta chain) sequence. Its antigen is as yet unknown. The data were obtained in a study of CD8 T cells in ankylosing spondylitis. The CDR3 extends over 11 amino acids. Germline values: CDR1 MNHNY, CDR2 SVGAGI (reference sequence). Between the trimmed V and J ends, which lost 10 bases and 3 bases, there was a span of 10 bases. Scientists made TCR beta libraries using quantitative 5'-RACE with molecular barcodes. TCRdb re-derived calls from the 5' RACE reads in MiXCR, one entry per CDR3 protein. The sample lists 380,000 or so distinct CDR3 sequences, 20% to 25% occurring once. General study points: Disease-linked clones reportedly concentrated significantly in matched ankylosing spondylitis synovial fluid.

This clonotype was sampled from a male donor with ankylosing spondylitis or in good health (not recorded which). Sequencing was done on a sample of blood, either unsorted or a sorted T cell fraction (not recorded which). V usage is TRBV6-6 and J usage is TRBJ2-7; weak D call: TRBD2 (5 bases). The CDR3 sequence: CATVAGYEQYF. CDR3 coding DNA: TGTGCCACCGTCGCGGGCTACGAGCAGTACTTC.